The rows below give T cell receptor beta chains drawn from one sample of a study of blood T cell repertoires in COVID-19. Libraries were prepared by immunoSEQ multiplex PCR; TCRdb keeps only in-frame clonotypes and omits some of them. The sample includes tens of thousands of clones, around 90% of them seen just once. The sample consisted of peripheral blood. The receptors come from a woman at least 80 years old with active or convalescent COVID-19. CDR3s include the opening cysteine and the closing phenylalanine or tryptophan. The D gene is left open where the match is weak. The size of a clone is reported for some rows only, either as once, few or many, or as a class for expanded clones.

J,D,V,size,DNA,CDR3
TRBJ2-5,NA,TRBV5-1,NA,TGCGCCAGCAGCTTGGGTCCCGTGGCAGAAGAGACCCAGTACTTC,CASSLGPVAEETQYF
TRBJ1-6,TRBD1,TRBV6-5,NA,TGTGCCAGCAGCCTGGACAGGGACTATTCACCCCTCCACTTT,CASSLDRDYSPLHF
TRBJ1-3,NA,TRBV7-9,NA,TGTGCCAGCAGCTTAGATAGCTCTGGAAACACCATATATTTT,CASSLDSSGNTIYF
TRBJ1-1,TRBD1,TRBV2,NA,TGTGCCAACAGGGGGCTTGGCACTGAAGCTTTCTTT,CANRGLGTEAFF
TRBJ1-1,TRBD1,TRBV19,NA,TGTGCCAGTAGTACAGGGGGCGTGAGTACTGAAGCTTTCTTT,CASSTGGVSTEAFF
TRBJ1-4,NA,TRBV6-5,NA,TGTGCCAGCAAGCAGGGAGGCGAAAAACTGTTTTTT,CASKQGGEKLFF
TRBJ2-5,NA,TRBV19,NA,TGTGCCAGTAGTATACAACAGCAAGAGACCCAGTACTTC,CASSIQQQETQYF
TRBJ2-2,NA,TRBV3-1/TRBV3-2,NA,TGTGCCAGCAGCCAAGCTCGGCGGCCAACTGGGGAGCTGTTTTTT,CASSQARRPTGELFF
TRBJ2-3,TRBD2,TRBV30,NA,TGTGCCTGGAGTTCGAGCGGGAGATTCGCAGATACGCAGTATTTT,CAWSSSGRFADTQYF
TRBJ2-7,TRBD2,TRBV29-1,NA,TGCAGCGCCGGGGAGCGGGGGGCCCCCTACGAGCAGTACTTC,CSAGERGAPYEQYF
TRBJ2-3,TRBD2,TRBV12-5,NA,TGTGCTAGTGGTTTGTCCTGGGGGGGAGATACGCAGTATTTT,CASGLSWGGDTQYF
TRBJ2-4,TRBD1,TRBV10-2,few,TGCGCCAGCAGTGTTAGGGGGCGTGAGGCCAAAAACATTCAGTACTTC,CASSVRGREAKNIQYF
TRBJ2-3,NA,TRBV18,NA,TGTGCCAGCTCACCCCTCTCTAGCACAGATACGCAGTATTTT,CASSPLSSTDTQYF
TRBJ2-3,TRBD2,TRBV6-5,NA,TGTGCCAGCAGGCGGGTGGCGGGGGACCGAGATACGCAGTATTTT,CASRRVAGDRDTQYF
TRBJ2-5,NA,TRBV9,NA,TGTGCCAGCAGCATGACAGGTCAAGAGACCCAGTACTTC,CASSMTGQETQYF
TRBJ2-2,NA,TRBV5-1,NA,TGCGCCAGCAGCTTGGGACAGGTTAACACCGGGGAGCTGTTTTTT,CASSLGQVNTGELFF
TRBJ2-7,NA,TRBV4-3,NA,TGCGCCAGCAGCCAAGCGACGGCGGTGCCCTACGAGCAGTACTTC,CASSQATAVPYEQYF
TRBJ2-2,NA,TRBV5-4,NA,TGTGCCAGCAGCTTGTACCGGGACACCGGGGAGCTGTTTTTT,CASSLYRDTGELFF
TRBJ1-5,NA,TRBV9,once,TGTGCCAGCAGCGTCAATAGCAATCAGCCCCAGCATTTT,CASSVNSNQPQHF
TRBJ2-1,TRBD1,TRBV7-9,few,TGTGCCAGCACCCTCCGGACAGGGGGAGAGGATGAGCAGTTCTTC,CASTLRTGGEDEQFF
TRBJ2-7,NA,TRBV5-1,NA,TGCGCCAGCAGCTCCGTTGGCCCCTACGAGCAGTACTTC,CASSSVGPYEQYF
TRBJ1-6,NA,TRBV30,NA,TGTGCCTGGTTCCAAGGCGGGAGTTGGAATAATTCACCCCTCCACTTT,CAWFQGGSWNNSPLHF
TRBJ1-2,TRBD1,TRBV5-4,NA,TGTGCCAGCAGCTTGGGGACAGGGCGGAACTATGGCTACACCTTC,CASSLGTGRNYGYTF
TRBJ2-7,TRBD1,TRBV2,NA,TGTGCCAGCAGTGCGCTGCCGGGACAGGGGCACCTCTACGAGCAGTACTTC,CASSALPGQGHLYEQYF
TRBJ1-5,NA,TRBV7-9,NA,TGTGCCAGCAGCTTAGCGGGAGGTTTTTTGAATCAGCCCCAGCATTTT,CASSLAGGFLNQPQHF
TRBJ2-7,NA,TRBV7-2,NA,TGTGCCAGCAGCTTAGTCGGAGGGGGCGAGTACGAGCAGTACTTC,CASSLVGGGEYEQYF
TRBJ2-1,TRBD2,TRBV5-1,NA,TGCGCCAGCAGCAGGGGACTAGCGGGAGAAGGTGAGCAGTTCTTC,CASSRGLAGEGEQFF
TRBJ1-1,NA,TRBV7-2,few,TGTGCCAGCAGCTACATATGGGGGGACACTGAAGCTTTCTTT,CASSYIWGDTEAFF
TRBJ2-5,NA,TRBV7-9,once,TGTGCCAGCAGCTTAGTTGGTAGCGCCCAAGAGACCCAGTACTTC,CASSLVGSAQETQYF
TRBJ2-1,NA,TRBV4-3,NA,TGCGCCAGCAGCCAAGTTTTAGGGGAGGTTGAGCAGTTCTTC,CASSQVLGEVEQFF
TRBJ1-2,NA,TRBV20-1,few,TGCAGTGCTAGGCAGGACTATGGCTACACCTTC,CSARQDYGYTF
TRBJ1-5,TRBD1,TRBV19,few,TGTGCCAGTAGTGAAGGGGGCACCAATCAGCCCCAGCATTTT,CASSEGGTNQPQHF
TRBJ1-3,NA,TRBV10-3,NA,TGTGCCATCAACAGGCAGCTGAGCTCTGGAAACACCATATATTTT,CAINRQLSSGNTIYF
TRBJ2-3,NA,TRBV11-3,NA,TGTGCCAGCAGCTTAGGGGCCCCGCGGGGCACAGATACGCAGTATTTT,CASSLGAPRGTDTQYF
TRBJ2-1,NA,TRBV19,once,TGTGCCAGTAGTATTGCACTAGGGAATGAGCAGTTCTTC,CASSIALGNEQFF
TRBJ2-1,TRBD2,TRBV14,NA,TGTGCCAGCACCGAAGTTCCCCTACTAGCGGGAGATGGCGATGAGCAGTTCTTC,CASTEVPLLAGDGDEQFF
TRBJ1-1,NA,TRBV5-4,NA,TGTGCCAGCAGCAACAGCAAACAACTCCGGACTGAAGCTTTCTTT,CASSNSKQLRTEAFF
TRBJ2-1,TRBD2,TRBV3-1/TRBV3-2,NA,TGTGCCAGCAGCCAAGTTGTAACCGGGGTGCTAGCGGGCCCCAATGAGCAGTTCTTC,CASSQVVTGVLAGPNEQFF
TRBJ1-4,TRBD1,TRBV7-9,once,TGTGCCAGCCAGGGACAGCCTAATGAAAAACTGTTTTTT,CASQGQPNEKLFF
TRBJ2-5,NA,TRBV5-1,NA,TGCGCCAGCAGCAACTTTGGGGCAGGGAAGGAAGAGACCCAGTACTTC,CASSNFGAGKEETQYF
TRBJ2-3,TRBD2,TRBV6-2/TRBV6-3,NA,TGTGCCAGCAGCCGACGGGGCGGGAGAGGCTCAGATACGCAGTATTTT,CASSRRGGRGSDTQYF
TRBJ2-3,TRBD1,TRBV7-3,few,TGTGCCAGCAGCCCTGTAGACTGGGACAGGGAGCCAGATACGCAGTATTTT,CASSPVDWDREPDTQYF
TRBJ2-7,TRBD1,TRBV6-4,NA,TGTGCCAGCAGTCGACAGGGGGGTACCTACGAGCAGTACTTC,CASSRQGGTYEQYF
TRBJ2-1,TRBD1,TRBV12-3/TRBV12-4,NA,TGTGCCAGCAGTTCGGGACAGAACAATGAGCAGTTCTTC,CASSSGQNNEQFF
TRBJ1-5,NA,TRBV7-2,NA,TGTGCCAGCAGCTTAGTAGGGGTTCAGCATTTT,CASSLVGVQHF
TRBJ2-5,NA,TRBV29-1,NA,TGCAGCGGGGTAAAACGGGGAGGAGGAGAGACCCAGTACTTC,CSGVKRGGGETQYF
TRBJ1-2,NA,TRBV30,NA,TGTGCCTGGGATCTTGGGCCCGAGCGCTACACCTTC,CAWDLGPERYTF